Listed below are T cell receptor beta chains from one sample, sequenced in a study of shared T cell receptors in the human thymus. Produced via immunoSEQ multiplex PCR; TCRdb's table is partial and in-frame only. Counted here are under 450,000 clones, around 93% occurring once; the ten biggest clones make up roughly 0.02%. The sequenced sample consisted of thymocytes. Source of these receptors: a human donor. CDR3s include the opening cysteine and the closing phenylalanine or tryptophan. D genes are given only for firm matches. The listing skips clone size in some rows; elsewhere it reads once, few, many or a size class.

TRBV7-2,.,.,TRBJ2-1,CASSLSFFVSSYNEQFF,TGTGCCAGCAGCTTAAGCTTCTTCGTTAGCTCCTACAATGAGCAGTTCTTC
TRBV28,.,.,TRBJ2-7,CASSLSPGALSYEQYF,TGTGCCAGCAGTTTATCTCCAGGGGCCCTCTCCTACGAGCAGTACTTC
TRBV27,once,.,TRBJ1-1,CASSLRSVERLSNTEAFF,TGTGCCAGCAGTTTAAGGTCCGTTGAGAGACTTTCGAACACTGAAGCTTTCTTT
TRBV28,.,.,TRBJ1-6,CASGAKDNSPLHF,TGTGCCAGCGGGGCCAAGGATAATTCACCCCTCCACTTT
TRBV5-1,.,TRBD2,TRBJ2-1,CASSPGTSGTRSYNEQFF,TGCGCCAGCAGCCCCGGGACTAGCGGGACCCGCTCCTACAATGAGCAGTTCTTC
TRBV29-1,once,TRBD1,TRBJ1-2,CSVTDRDYYGYTF,TGCAGCGTTACCGACAGGGATTACTATGGCTACACCTTC
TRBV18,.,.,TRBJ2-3,CASSGKLQGRDTQYF,TGTGCCAGCTCGGGCAAACTGCAGGGGCGGGATACGCAGTATTTT
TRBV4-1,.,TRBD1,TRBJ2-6,CASSQAHRGSGANVLTF,TGCGCCAGCAGCCAAGCACACAGGGGCTCTGGGGCCAACGTCCTGACTTTC
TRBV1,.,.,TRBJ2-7,CTTKLAGLPEALEEQYF,TGCACCACTAAACTAGCGGGCTTACCAGAGGCGCTAGAGGAGCAGTACTTC
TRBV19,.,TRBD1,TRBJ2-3,CASTSLGQGNSDTQYF,TGTGCCAGTACCTCACTTGGACAGGGGAACTCAGATACGCAGTATTTT
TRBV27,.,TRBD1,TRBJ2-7,CASRLSMDRRIEQYF,TGTGCCAGCAGACTAAGTATGGACAGGCGGATCGAGCAGTACTTC
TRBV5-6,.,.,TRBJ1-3,CASSLVQPPSGNTIYF,TGTGCCAGCAGCTTGGTGCAACCTCCTTCTGGAAACACCATATATTTT
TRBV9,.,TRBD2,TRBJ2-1,CASSPGLARDEQFF,TGTGCCAGCAGCCCGGGACTAGCGAGGGATGAGCAGTTCTTC
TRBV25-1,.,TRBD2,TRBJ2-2,CASSERWTSGTNTGELFF,TGTGCCAGCAGTGAAAGATGGACTAGCGGGACGAACACCGGGGAGCTGTTTTTT
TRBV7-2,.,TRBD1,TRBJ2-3,CASSRPPGTGPTDTQYF,TGTGCCAGCAGCCGGCCGCCCGGGACAGGCCCCACAGATACGCAGTATTTT
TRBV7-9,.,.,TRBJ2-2,CASSLDINTGELFF,TGTGCCAGCAGCTTAGACATAAACACCGGGGAGCTGTTTTTT
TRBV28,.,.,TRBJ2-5,CASRPRIPPREAQYF,TGTGCCAGCAGACCGAGGATTCCACCAAGAGAGGCCCAGTACTTC
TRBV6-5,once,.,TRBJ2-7,CASSYDLVDEQYF,TGTGCCAGCAGTTACGACCTGGTGGACGAGCAGTACTTC
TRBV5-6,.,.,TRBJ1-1,CASSPHVGGDSDTEAFF,TGTGCCAGCAGCCCCCACGTGGGGGGGGATTCGGACACTGAAGCTTTCTTT
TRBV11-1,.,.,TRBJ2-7,CASSLRFPGSYEQYF,TGTGCCAGCAGCTTACGGTTTCCAGGCTCCTACGAGCAGTACTTC
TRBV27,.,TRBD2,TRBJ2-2,CASSMKRTSGRSGELFF,TGTGCCAGCAGTATGAAAAGGACTAGCGGGAGGTCCGGGGAGCTGTTTTTT
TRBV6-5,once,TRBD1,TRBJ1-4,CASSTTGENEKLFF,TGTGCCAGCTCAACGACAGGGGAGAATGAAAAACTGTTTTTT
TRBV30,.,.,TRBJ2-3,CAWSVAGLGGTDTQYF,TGTGCCTGGAGTGTGGCGGGGTTAGGGGGCACAGATACGCAGTATTTT
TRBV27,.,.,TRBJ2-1,CASSLWGPGSSYNEQFF,TGTGCCAGCAGTTTATGGGGCCCGGGTAGCTCCTACAATGAGCAGTTCTTC
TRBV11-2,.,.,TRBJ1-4,CASSLGWGGNNEKLFF,TGTGCCAGCAGCTTAGGATGGGGCGGAAATAATGAAAAACTGTTTTTT
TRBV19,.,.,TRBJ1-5,CASSIGTGPRQGHSNQPQHF,TGTGCCAGTAGTATAGGAACCGGGCCACGGCAGGGGCATAGCAATCAGCCCCAGCATTTT
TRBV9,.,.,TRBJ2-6,CASSQRGPGANVLTF,TGTGCCAGCAGCCAACGGGGCCCTGGGGCCAACGTCCTGACTTTC
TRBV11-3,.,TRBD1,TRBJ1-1,CASSSGQPNTEAFF,TGTGCCAGCAGCTCGGGACAGCCGAACACTGAAGCTTTCTTT
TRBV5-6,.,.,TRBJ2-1,CASSFFVSGDDSSYNEQFF,TGTGCCAGCAGCTTTTTCGTCTCCGGGGACGACAGCTCCTACAATGAGCAGTTCTTC
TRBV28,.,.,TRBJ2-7,CASSRRGRYEQYF,TGTGCCAGCAGCCGGAGGGGTAGATACGAGCAGTACTTC
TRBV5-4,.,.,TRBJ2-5,CASSLAGYWRRGGETQYF,TGTGCCAGCAGCTTGGCCGGGTACTGGCGGAGGGGAGGAGAGACCCAGTACTTC
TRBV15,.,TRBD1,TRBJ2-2,CATSRKREDRKNTGELFF,TGTGCCACCAGCCGTAAACGAGAGGACAGGAAGAACACCGGGGAGCTGTTTTTT
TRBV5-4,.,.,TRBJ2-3,CASSPRGFGVDTQYF,TGTGCCAGCAGCCCCAGAGGGTTTGGGGTGGATACGCAGTATTTT
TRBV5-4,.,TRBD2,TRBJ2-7,CASSPGEGYEQYF,TGTGCCAGCAGCCCCGGGGAGGGGTACGAGCAGTACTTC
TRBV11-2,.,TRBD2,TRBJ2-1,CASSFYKPSGRADEQFF,TGTGCCAGCAGCTTTTACAAACCTAGCGGGAGGGCAGATGAGCAGTTCTTC
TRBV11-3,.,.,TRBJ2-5,CASSQDHQETQYF,TGTGCCAGCAGCCAGGATCACCAAGAGACCCAGTACTTC
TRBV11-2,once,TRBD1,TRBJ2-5,CASSLAGQGRETQYF,TGTGCCAGCAGCTTAGCGGGACAGGGGAGGGAGACCCAGTACTTC
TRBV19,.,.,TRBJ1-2,CASTPEGRNYGYTF,TGTGCCAGTACCCCCGAGGGGCGGAACTATGGCTACACCTTC
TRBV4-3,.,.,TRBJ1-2,CASSQVVDRGGGYTF,TGCGCCAGCAGCCAAGTAGTTGACCGCGGCGGTGGCTACACCTTC
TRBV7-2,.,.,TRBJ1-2,CASSRIPQLSHYGYTF,TGTGCCAGCAGCCGAATCCCCCAGCTAAGCCACTATGGCTACACCTTC
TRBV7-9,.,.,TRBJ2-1,CASSSSEGSSYNEQFF,TGTGCCAGCAGCTCCAGTGAGGGAAGCTCCTACAATGAGCAGTTCTTC
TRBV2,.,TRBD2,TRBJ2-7,CASSGEGIYEQYF,TGTGCCAGCAGTGGGGAGGGGATCTACGAGCAGTACTTC
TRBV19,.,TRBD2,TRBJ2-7,CASSSIAGPTYEQYF,TGTGCCAGTAGTTCCATAGCGGGACCTACCTACGAGCAGTACTTC
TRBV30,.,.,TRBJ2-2,CAWQGGTGELFF,TGTGCCTGGCAGGGTGGGACCGGGGAGCTGTTTTTT
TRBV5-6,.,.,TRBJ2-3,CASSLGGTGIFTDTQYF,TGTGCCAGCAGCTTGGGAGGAACGGGAATATTCACAGATACGCAGTATTTT
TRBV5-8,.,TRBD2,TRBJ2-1,CASSGVGLAAFLGQFF,TGTGCCAGCAGCGGAGTAGGACTAGCGGCGTTCCTTGGGCAGTTCTTC
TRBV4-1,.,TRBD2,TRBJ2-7,CASSQDQGAGGYPYEQYF,TGCGCCAGCAGCCAAGATCAAGGCGCGGGAGGATACCCCTACGAGCAGTACTTC
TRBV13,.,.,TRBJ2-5,CASSSPGGGNQETQYF,TGTGCCAGCAGCTCTCCGGGGGGCGGGAACCAAGAGACCCAGTACTTC
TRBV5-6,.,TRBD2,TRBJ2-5,CASSVRVGGQETQYF,TGTGCCAGCAGCGTCCGAGTCGGGGGGCAAGAGACCCAGTACTTC
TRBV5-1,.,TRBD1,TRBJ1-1,CASSPWTGDRNTEAFF,TGCGCCAGCAGCCCCTGGACAGGGGATAGGAACACTGAAGCTTTCTTT
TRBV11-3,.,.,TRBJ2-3,CASSLAISTDTQYF,TGTGCCAGCAGCTTAGCGATTAGCACAGATACGCAGTATTTT
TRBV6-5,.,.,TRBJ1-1,CASSYGSGTEAFF,TGTGCCAGCAGTTACGGCTCTGGGACTGAAGCTTTCTTT
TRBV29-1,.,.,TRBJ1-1,CSVVKVYPANTEAFF,TGCAGCGTTGTCAAAGTTTACCCGGCGAACACTGAAGCTTTCTTT
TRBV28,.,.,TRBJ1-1,CASNLGGSTEAFF,TGTGCCAGCAATCTGGGCGGGAGCACTGAAGCTTTCTTT
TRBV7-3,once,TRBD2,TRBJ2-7,CASSLGGGLSSYEQYF,TGTGCCAGCAGCTTAGGCGGGGGGCTGAGCTCCTACGAGCAGTACTTC